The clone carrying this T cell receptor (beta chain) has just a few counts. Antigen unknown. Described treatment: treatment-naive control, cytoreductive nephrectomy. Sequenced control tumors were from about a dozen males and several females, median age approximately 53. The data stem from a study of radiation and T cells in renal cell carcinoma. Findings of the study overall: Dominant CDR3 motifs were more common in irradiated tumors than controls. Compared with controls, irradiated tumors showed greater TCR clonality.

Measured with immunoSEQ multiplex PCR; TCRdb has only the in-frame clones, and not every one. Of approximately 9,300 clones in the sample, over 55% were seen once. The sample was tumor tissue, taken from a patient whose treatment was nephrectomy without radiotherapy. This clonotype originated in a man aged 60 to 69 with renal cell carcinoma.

In nucleotides, the CDR3 is TGCGCCAGCCGATATTCGGACAGGTCGGGCCGGGGCATTCAGTACTTC. It translates to CASRYSDRSGRGIQYF. The chain couples TRBV5-1 to TRBJ2-4; TRBD1 agrees at 7 bases. This CDR3 has 16 amino acids. Germline V gene sequence: CDR1 SGHRS, CDR2 YFSETQ. J gave up 9 bases and V 7 bases, and 19 bases lay outside the gene matches.